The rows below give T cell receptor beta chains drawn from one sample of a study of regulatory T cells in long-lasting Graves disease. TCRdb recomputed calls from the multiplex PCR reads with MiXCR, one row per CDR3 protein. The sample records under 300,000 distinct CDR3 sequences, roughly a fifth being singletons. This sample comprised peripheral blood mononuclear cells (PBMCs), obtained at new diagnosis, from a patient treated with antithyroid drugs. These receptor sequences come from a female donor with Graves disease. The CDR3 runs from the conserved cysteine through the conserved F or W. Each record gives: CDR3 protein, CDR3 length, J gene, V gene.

CASKQYGTSFSAEQFF 16 TRBJ2-1 TRBV6-1
CASSQGVGAQVDEQYF 16 TRBJ2-7 TRBV4-1
CASTARYEQFF 11 TRBJ2-1 TRBV2
CASMGNYGYTF 11 TRBJ1-2 TRBV19
CASSPREPGELFF 13 TRBJ2-2 TRBV7-9
CATSREGYEQYF 12 TRBJ2-7 TRBV24-1
CASSPGTGGGNQPQHF 16 TRBJ1-5 TRBV12-3/TRBV12-4
CSVEDRTSRNGQFF 14 TRBJ2-1 TRBV29-1
CASSPSQSTDTQYF 14 TRBJ2-3 TRBV7-2
CASSSGTSAYNEQFF 15 TRBJ2-1 TRBV6-5
CASSLGTDGNTIYF 14 TRBJ1-3 TRBV5-1
CASSSEWDGLAASTDTQYF 19 TRBJ2-3 TRBV7-9
CASSRLGLAGLSYNEQFF 18 TRBJ2-1 TRBV7-6
CASSLDRQEETQYF 14 TRBJ2-5 TRBV11-2
CASSQDPRNTDTQYF 15 TRBJ2-3 TRBV11-2
CSASGAGTSGRAGRYNEQFF 20 TRBJ2-1 TRBV20-1
CASSVGAGGPYEQYF 15 TRBJ2-7 TRBV9
CASSYGGLAENLNEQFF 17 TRBJ2-1 TRBV6-2/TRBV6-3
CASRKGQGKNEQFF 14 TRBJ2-1 TRBV7-9
CASSGTGIHYNEQFF 15 TRBJ2-1 TRBV7-6
CASSFPGQEAVVRNTGAFF 19 TRBJ1-1 TRBV11-2
CASSTSSGRADIQYF 15 TRBJ2-4 TRBV28
CATSGWGSYGYTF 13 TRBJ1-2 TRBV24-1
CASSLLLGQVRNTIYF 16 TRBJ1-3 TRBV28
CASSQDGTAVGTEAFF 16 TRBJ1-1 TRBV14
CSSNLLRGDTDTQYF 15 TRBJ2-3 TRBV29-1